This T cell receptor beta chain derives from a study of cytomegalovirus exposure and HLA in healthy donors. Whole-study findings and limits: When analyzed later, a missense DCLRE1C variant was found to be linked to TCR beta V- and J-gene trimming. As confirmed in vitro, a few CMV-associated chains were specific for CMV antigens. CMV serostatus was the only recorded immune exposure for donors.

Notes on this clone: Antigen: not known.

Researchers ran the PCR with 60 Vbeta and 13 Jbeta primers. TCRdb's copy holds only in-frame clones and misses some; the assay was immunoSEQ multiplex PCR. The sample lists about 140,000 clones; 65% to 80% were seen once. Sequencing was done on a sample of PBMCs. The clonotype originates from a woman in her thirties in good health and CMV-seronegative.

The CDR3, as DNA: TGTGCCAGCAGCTCGGGACTAGCCCATGAGCAGTTCTTC. It codes for CASSSGLAHEQFF. The chain links TRBV7-3 to TRBJ2-1; 9 bases align to TRBD2. Losses at the gene ends were 4 bases for V and 8 bases for J; bases not matched to a gene: 3. The germline gives CDR1 SGHTA, CDR2 FQGTGA. The CDR3 covers 13 residues.